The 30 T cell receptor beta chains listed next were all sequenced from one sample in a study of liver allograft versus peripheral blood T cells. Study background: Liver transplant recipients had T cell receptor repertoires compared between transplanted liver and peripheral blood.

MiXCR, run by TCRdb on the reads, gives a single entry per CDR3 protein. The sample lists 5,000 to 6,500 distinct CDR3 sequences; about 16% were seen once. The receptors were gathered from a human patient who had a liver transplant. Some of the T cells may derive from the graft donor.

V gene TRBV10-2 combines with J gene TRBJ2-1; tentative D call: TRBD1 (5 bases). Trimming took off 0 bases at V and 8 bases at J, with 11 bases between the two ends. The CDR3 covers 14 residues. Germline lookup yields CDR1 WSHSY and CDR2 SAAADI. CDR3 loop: CASSESLGVDEQFF. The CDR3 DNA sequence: TGCGCCAGCAGTGAGTCGTTAGGGGTGGATGAGCAGTTCTTC.

CDR3 DNA: TGTGCCAGCAGCTTGGGGGCCCAAGGCAATTCACCCCTCCACTTT. Translation gives CASSLGAQGNSPLHF. The chain joins TRBV5-6 to TRBJ1-6; no clear D gene. Germline loops: CDR1 SGHDT, CDR2 YYEEEE. The CDR3 extends over 15 amino acids. Trimming shortened V by 0 bases and J by 7 bases, and 11 bases separated the two germline ends.

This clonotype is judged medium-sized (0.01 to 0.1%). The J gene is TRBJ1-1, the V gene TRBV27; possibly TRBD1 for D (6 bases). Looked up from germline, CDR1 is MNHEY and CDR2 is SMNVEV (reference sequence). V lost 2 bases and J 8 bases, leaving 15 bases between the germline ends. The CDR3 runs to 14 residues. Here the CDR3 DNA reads TGTGCCAGCAGTTTACAGGGGATGGGTACGGAAGCTTTCTTT. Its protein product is CASSLQGMGTEAFF.

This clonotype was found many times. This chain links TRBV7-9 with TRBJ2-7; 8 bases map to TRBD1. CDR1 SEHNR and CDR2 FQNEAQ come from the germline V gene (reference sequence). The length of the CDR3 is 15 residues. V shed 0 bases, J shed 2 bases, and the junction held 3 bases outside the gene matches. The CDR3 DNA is TGTGCCAGCAGCTTAGCGGGACAGGACCCCTACGAGCAGTACTTC. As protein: CASSLAGQDPYEQYF.

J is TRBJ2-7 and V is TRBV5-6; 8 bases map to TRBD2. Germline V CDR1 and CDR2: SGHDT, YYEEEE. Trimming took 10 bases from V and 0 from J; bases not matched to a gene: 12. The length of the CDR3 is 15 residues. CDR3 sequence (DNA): TGTGCCGGCACGAACAGCGGGAGTGGCTCCTACGAGCAGTACTTC. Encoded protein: CAGTNSGSGSYEQYF.

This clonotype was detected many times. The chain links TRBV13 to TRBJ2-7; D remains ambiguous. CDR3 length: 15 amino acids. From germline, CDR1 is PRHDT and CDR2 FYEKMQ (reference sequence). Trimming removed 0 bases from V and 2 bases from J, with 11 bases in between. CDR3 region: CASSLGLGTTYEQYF. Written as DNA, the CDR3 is TGTGCCAGCAGCTTAGGTCTCGGTACGACCTACGAGCAGTACTTC.

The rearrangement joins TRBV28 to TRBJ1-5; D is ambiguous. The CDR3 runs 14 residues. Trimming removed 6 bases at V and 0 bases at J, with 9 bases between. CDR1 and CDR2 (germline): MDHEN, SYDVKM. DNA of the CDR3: TGTGCCAGCAGAGCGCATTATAGCAATCAGCCCCAGCATTTT. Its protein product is CASRAHYSNQPQHF.

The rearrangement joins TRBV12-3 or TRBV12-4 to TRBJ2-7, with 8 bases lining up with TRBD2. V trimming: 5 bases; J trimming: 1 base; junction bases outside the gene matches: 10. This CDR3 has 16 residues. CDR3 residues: CASSPPGLVSSYEQYF. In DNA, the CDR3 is TGTGCCAGCAGTCCCCCGGGACTAGTAAGTTCCTACGAGCAGTACTTC.

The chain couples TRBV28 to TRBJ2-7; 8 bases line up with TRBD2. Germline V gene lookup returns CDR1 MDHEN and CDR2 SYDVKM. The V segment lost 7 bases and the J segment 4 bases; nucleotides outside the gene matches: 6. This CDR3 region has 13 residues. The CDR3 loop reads CASTGGVGYEQYF. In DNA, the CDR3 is TGTGCCAGCACCGGGGGGGTAGGGTACGAGCAGTACTTC.

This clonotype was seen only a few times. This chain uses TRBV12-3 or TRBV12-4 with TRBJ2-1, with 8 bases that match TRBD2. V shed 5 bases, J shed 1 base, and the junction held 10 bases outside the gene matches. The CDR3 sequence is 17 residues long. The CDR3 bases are TGTGCCAGCAGTCGACTAGCGCCCGGAAGGTCCTACAATGAGCAGTTCTTC. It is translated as CASSRLAPGRSYNEQFF.

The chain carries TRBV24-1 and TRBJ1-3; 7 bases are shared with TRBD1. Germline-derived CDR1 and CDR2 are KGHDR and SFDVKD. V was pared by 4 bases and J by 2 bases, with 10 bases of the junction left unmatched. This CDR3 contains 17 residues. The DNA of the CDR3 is TGTGCCACCAGTGAGGGACGAGGGGGCTCCACTGGAAACACCATATATTTT. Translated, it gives CATSEGRGGSTGNTIYF.

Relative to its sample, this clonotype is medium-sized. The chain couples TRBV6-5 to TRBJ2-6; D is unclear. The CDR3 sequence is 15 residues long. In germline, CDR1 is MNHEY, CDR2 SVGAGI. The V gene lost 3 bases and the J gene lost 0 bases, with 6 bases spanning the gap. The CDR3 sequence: CASSYSSSGANVLTF. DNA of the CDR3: TGTGCCAGCAGTTATTCGAGCTCTGGGGCCAACGTCCTGACTTTC.

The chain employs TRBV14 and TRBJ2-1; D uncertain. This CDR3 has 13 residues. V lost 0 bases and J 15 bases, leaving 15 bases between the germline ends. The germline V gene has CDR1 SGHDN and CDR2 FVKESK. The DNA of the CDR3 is TGTGCCAGCAGCCAAGAAGCGAGGATGGTCGGGTTCTTC. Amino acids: CASSQEARMVGFF.

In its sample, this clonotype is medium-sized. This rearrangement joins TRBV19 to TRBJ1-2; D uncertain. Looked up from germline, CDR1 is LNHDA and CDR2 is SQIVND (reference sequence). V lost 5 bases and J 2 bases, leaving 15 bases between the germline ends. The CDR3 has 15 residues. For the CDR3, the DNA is TGTGCCAGTAGTCCGACCCTGACGGCGAACTATGGCTACACCTTC. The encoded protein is CASSPTLTANYGYTF.

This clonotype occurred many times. The CDR3 bases are TGTGCCAGCACCCTCCATGGCTCAGGCTATGGCTACACCTTC. This encodes CASTLHGSGYGYTF. V is TRBV6-6 and J is TRBJ1-2; D remains ambiguous. Germline V gene data show CDR1 as MNHNY and CDR2 as SVGAGI (reference sequence). This CDR3 has 14 amino acids. Trimming removed 7 bases from V and 4 bases from J, with 16 bases in between.

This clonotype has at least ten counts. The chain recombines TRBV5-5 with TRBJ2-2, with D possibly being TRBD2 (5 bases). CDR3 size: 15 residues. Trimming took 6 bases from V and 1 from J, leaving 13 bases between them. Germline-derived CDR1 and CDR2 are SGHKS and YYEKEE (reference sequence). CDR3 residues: CASTLEGGNTGELFF. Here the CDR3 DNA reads TGTGCCAGCACCCTGGAAGGAGGGAACACCGGGGAGCTGTTTTTT. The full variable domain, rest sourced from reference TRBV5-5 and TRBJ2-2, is DAGVTQSPTHLIKTRGQQVTLRCSPISGHKSVSWYQQVLGQGPQFIFQYYEKEERGRGNFPDRFSARQFPNYSSELNVNALLLGDSALYLCASTLEGGNTGELFFGEGSRLTVL.

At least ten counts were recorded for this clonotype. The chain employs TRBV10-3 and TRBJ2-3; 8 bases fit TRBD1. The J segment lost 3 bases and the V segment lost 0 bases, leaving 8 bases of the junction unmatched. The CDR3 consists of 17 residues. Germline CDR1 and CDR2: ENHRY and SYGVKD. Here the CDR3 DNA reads TGTGCCATCAGTGAGTCTGGCCAGGGGGCTCGAACAGATACGCAGTATTTT. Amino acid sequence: CAISESGQGARTDTQYF.

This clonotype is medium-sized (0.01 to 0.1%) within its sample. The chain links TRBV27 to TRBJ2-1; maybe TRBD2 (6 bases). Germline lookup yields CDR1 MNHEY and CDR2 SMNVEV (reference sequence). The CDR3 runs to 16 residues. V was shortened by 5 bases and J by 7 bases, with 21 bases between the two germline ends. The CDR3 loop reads CASSGRASASGNEQFF. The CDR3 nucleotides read TGTGCCAGCAGTGGCAGGGCTAGCGCCTCCGGGAATGAGCAGTTCTTC.

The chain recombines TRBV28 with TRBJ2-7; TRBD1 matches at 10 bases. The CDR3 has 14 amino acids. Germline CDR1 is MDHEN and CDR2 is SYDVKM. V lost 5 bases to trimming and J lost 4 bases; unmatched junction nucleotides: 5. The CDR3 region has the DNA TGTGCCAGCAGTCCGACAGGGGGCTTATACGAGCAGTACTTC. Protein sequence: CASSPTGGLYEQYF.

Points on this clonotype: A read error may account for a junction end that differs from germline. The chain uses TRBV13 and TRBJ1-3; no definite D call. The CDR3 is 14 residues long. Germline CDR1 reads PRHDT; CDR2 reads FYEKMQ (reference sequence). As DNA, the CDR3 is TGTGCCAGCAGCTTAGGGGGGTCTGGAAACACGATATATTTT. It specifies CASSLGGSGNTIYF. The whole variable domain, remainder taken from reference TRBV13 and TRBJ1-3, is AAGVIQSPRHLIKEKRETATLKCYPIPRHDTVYWYQQGPGQDPQFLISFYEKMQSDKGSIPDRFSAQQFSDYHSELNMSSLELGDSALYFCASSLGGSGNTIYFGEGSWLTVV.

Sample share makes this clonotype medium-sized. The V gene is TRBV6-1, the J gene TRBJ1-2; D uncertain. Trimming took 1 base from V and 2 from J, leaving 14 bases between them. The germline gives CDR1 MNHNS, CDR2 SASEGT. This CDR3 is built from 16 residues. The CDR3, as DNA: TGTGCCAGCAGTGAAGGGTGGGATAAGGGAAACTATGGCTACACCTTC. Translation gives CASSEGWDKGNYGYTF.

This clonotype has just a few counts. CDR3 coding DNA: TGCAGTGCTAGAGACCCCTCCTCATGGGTTAACTATGGCTACACCTTC. Protein: CSARDPSSWVNYGYTF. This chain joins TRBV20-1 and TRBJ1-2; no clear D. This CDR3 is built from 16 residues. Trimming shortened V by 0 bases and J by 1 base, and 15 bases separated the two germline ends. Germline-derived CDR1 and CDR2 are DFQATT and SNEGSKA (reference sequence).

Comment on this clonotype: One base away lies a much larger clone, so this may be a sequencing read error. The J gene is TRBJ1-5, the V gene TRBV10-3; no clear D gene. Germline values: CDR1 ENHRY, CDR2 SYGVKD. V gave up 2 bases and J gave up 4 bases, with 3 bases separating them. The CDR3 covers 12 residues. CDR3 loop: CAISEGNQPQHF. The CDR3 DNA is TGTGCCATCAGTGAGGGGAATCAGCCCCAGCATTTT.

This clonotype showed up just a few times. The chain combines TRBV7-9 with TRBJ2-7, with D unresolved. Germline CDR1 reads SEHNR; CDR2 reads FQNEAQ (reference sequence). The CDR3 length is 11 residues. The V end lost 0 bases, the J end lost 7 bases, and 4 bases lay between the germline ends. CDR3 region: CASSLAREQYF. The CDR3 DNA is TGTGCCAGCAGCTTAGCGCGGGAGCAGTACTTC.

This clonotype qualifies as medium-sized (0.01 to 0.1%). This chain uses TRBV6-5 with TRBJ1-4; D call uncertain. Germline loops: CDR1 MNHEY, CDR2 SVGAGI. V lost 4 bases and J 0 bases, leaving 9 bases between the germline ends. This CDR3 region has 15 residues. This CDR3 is CASSLVPSTNEKLFF. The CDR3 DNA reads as TGTGCCAGCAGTTTGGTACCTTCAACTAATGAAAAACTGTTTTTT.

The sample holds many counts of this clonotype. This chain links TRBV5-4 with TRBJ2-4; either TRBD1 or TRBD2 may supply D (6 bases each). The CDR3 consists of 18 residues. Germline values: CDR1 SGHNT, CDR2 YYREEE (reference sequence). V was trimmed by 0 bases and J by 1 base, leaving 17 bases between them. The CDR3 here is CASSLEQGLTRAKNIQYF. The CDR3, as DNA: TGTGCCAGCAGCTTGGAACAGGGACTTACGCGGGCCAAAAACATTCAGTACTTC.

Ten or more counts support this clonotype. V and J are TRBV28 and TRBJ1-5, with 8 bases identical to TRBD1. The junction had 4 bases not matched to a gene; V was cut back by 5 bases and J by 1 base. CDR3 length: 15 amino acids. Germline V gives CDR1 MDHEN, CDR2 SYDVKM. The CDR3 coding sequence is TGTGCCAGCAGTCTTCAGGGGGCGAGCAATCAGCCCCAGCATTTT. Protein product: CASSLQGASNQPQHF.

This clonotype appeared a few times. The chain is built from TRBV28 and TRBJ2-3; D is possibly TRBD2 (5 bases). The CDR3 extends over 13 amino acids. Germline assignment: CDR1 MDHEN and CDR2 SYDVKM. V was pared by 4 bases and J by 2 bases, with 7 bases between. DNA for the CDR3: TGTGCCAGCAGTTGGACTGTCACAGATACGCAGTATTTT. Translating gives CASSWTVTDTQYF.

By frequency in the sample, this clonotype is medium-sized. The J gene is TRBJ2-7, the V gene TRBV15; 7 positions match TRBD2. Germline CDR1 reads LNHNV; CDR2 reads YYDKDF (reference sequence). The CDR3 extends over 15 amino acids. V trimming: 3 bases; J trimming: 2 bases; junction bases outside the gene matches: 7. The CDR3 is CATSREGGKTYEQYF. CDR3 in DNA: TGTGCCACCAGCAGGGAGGGAGGGAAGACCTACGAGCAGTACTTC. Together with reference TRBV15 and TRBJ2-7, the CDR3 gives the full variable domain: DAMVIQNPRYQVTQFGKPVTLSCSQTLNHNVMYWYQQKSSQAPKLLFHYYDKDFNNEADTPDNFQSRRPNTSFCFLDIRSPGLGDTAMYLCATSREGGKTYEQYFGPGTRLTVT.

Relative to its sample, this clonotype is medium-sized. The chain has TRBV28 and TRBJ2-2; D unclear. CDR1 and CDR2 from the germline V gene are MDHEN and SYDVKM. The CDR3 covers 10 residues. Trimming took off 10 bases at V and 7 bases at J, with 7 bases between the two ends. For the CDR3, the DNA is TGTGCCACCGGGCTCGGGGAGCTGTTTTTT. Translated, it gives CATGLGELFF.